The rows below give T cell receptor beta chains drawn from one sample of a study of cytomegalovirus exposure and HLA in healthy donors. The data were produced by immunoSEQ multiplex PCR, yet TCRdb's version contains in-frame clones alone and is incomplete. The sample shows about 160,000 clones, and under 2% sits with its ten largest clones. Input material: PBMCs. The receptor source for this set is a woman in her 50s in good health and CMV-seronegative. The CDR3 runs from the conserved cysteine through the conserved F or W. D genes are given only for firm matches.

TRBD1	TRBV9	TRBJ2-5	CASSVTGTGTPAETQYF
NA	TRBV5-1	TRBJ2-2	CASSLAGFSGTGELFF
NA	TRBV5-1	TRBJ2-4	CASSLSQGIGIQYF
NA	TRBV19	TRBJ1-1	CASSIDATGAEAFF
NA	TRBV5-1	TRBJ2-5	CASSLTQETQYF
TRBD2	TRBV30	TRBJ2-7	CAWSPGLAGVGYEQYF
NA	TRBV7-2	TRBJ2-5	CASRPQSETQYF
TRBD2	TRBV19	TRBJ2-1	CASSIPGGRDNEQFF
NA	TRBV29-1	TRBJ1-1	CSVLLLTVNTEAFF
TRBD2	TRBV7-6	TRBJ2-1	CASSLGRSGGLGNEQFF
NA	TRBV7-8	TRBJ2-7	CASSLTGGPDYEQYF
NA	TRBV9	TRBJ2-5	CASSVGPGIYF
NA	TRBV19	TRBJ1-5	CASSMGGLQPQHF
NA	TRBV20-1	TRBJ1-1	CSALRLTEAFF
NA	TRBV4-1	TRBJ2-4	CASSQVGARGAIQYF
NA	TRBV30	TRBJ2-7	CAWTVRRGGEQYF
TRBD1	TRBV5-8	TRBJ1-1	CASSLSEGGYTEAFF
TRBD1	TRBV4-2	TRBJ2-7	CASRPGTGSSYEQYF
NA	TRBV28	TRBJ1-1	CASSLASQSLGLAFF
TRBD1	TRBV5-1	TRBJ1-6	CASRPGTGAGSPLHF
NA	TRBV9	TRBJ2-5	CASSPVTRGGGQYF
NA	TRBV6-5	TRBJ2-2	CASRAFGGPGELFF
TRBD1	TRBV9	TRBJ1-3	CASSRGTVPGSGNTIYF
TRBD2	TRBV28	TRBJ2-5	CASSSPGLAGVRETQYF
NA	TRBV5-1	TRBJ2-5	CASSLMSVQETQYF
NA	TRBV9	TRBJ2-3	CASSVSGASGTDTQYF
TRBD1	TRBV27	TRBJ2-7	CASRPGQGEVYEQYF
TRBD1	TRBV9	TRBJ1-4	CASSVGTEDEKLFF
NA	TRBV5-1	TRBJ2-3	CASSLDPPSTQGNTDTQYF
NA	TRBV5-1	TRBJ1-3	CASSRGNRGAGNTIYF
NA	TRBV30	TRBJ1-6	CAFAGQTVSALHF
NA	TRBV5-6	TRBJ2-1	CASSLSWRSSYNEQFF
TRBD1	TRBV19	TRBJ2-7	CASSTGGSYEQYF
TRBD1	TRBV9	TRBJ2-5	CASSIGQGVETQYF
NA	TRBV5-1	TRBJ2-5	CASSLRGRKETQYF
NA	TRBV19	TRBJ2-1	CASRQGSNEQFF
NA	TRBV13	TRBJ1-6	CASSFRESPLHF
NA	TRBV10-3	TRBJ2-7	CAISEWRGSRVGQYF
NA	TRBV6-5	TRBJ2-2	CASSSRGQLTGELFF
NA	TRBV7-8	TRBJ2-2	CASSLAGVNTGELFF
NA	TRBV7-3	TRBJ1-1	CASSSAQGTEAFF